The entry below describes one T cell receptor beta chain. Antigen unknown. This sample stems from a study of shared clonotypes between healthy human individuals. Study outcomes and limitations: Of the naive CD4 clonotypes, about 5% were shared across a few donors.

Clones were sequenced by immunoSEQ multiplex PCR, and TCRdb holds only the in-frame ones, with some missing. The sample shows some 350,000 clones, 74% of them seen only once. The CDR3 covers 16 residues. V dropped 3 bases and J dropped 7; count of bases not matched to a gene: 6. Germline V gene lookup returns CDR1 SGDLS and CDR2 YYNGEE. The sequence derives from a young man in good health. The genes are TRBV9 and TRBJ2-1; 14 nucleotides match TRBD2. The material sequenced was memory CD4+ T cells sorted from blood. Subset meaning: CD45RA-negative fraction. The CDR3 protein is CASSEGLAGVENEQFF. The DNA for the CDR3 is TGTGCCAGCAGCGAGGGACTAGCGGGAGTTGAGAATGAGCAGTTCTTC.